What follows are 10 T cell receptor beta chains derived from one specimen sequenced in a study of T cell repertoires in cytomegalovirus infection. From the reads, TCRdb called clonotypes with MiXCR, one entry per CDR3 protein. This repertoire shows over 250,000 distinct CDR3 sequences, roughly a fifth found once; its top ten account for roughly a fifth. Their target antigens are unknown. The specimen comprised cultured PBMCs, sampled from culture after CMV antigen stimulation. Receptors were obtained from a human donor in good health (CMV status not recorded). Some clones in this sample may be carry-over from other donors' samples.

This clonotype appeared many times. This chain connects TRBV7-6 to TRBJ2-3; D call uncertain. Per the germline V gene, CDR1 is SGHVS and CDR2 is FNYEAQ. The CDR3 has 14 amino acids. V lost 1 base, J lost 6 bases, and 11 bases lay in between. CDR3 nucleotides: TGTGCCAGCAGCTTAGGTCAACTGGCCGATACGCAGTATTTT. Translated: CASSLGQLADTQYF.

This chain links TRBV7-9 with TRBJ1-1; TRBD1 is a possible D gene (5 bases). Trimming pared 3 bases from V and 0 bases from J, leaving 14 bases between. Germline assignment: CDR1 SEHNR and CDR2 FQNEAQ (reference sequence). The CDR3 has 16 residues. The CDR3 DNA reads as TGTGCCAGCAGCTTGGGGTCTGCAGGGCTGAACACTGAAGCTTTCTTT. Translation gives CASSLGSAGLNTEAFF.

The rearrangement joins TRBV12-3 or TRBV12-4 to TRBJ1-2; 9 bases map to TRBD1. After removal of 5 bases from V and 5 bases from J, the junction contained 3 bases not matched to a gene. This CDR3 region has 13 residues. CDR3 nucleotide sequence: TGTGCCAGCAGTAAAGGACAGGGGTATGGCTACACCTTC. It yields the protein CASSKGQGYGYTF.

This clonotype was observed at least ten times. The genes are TRBV7-2 and TRBJ1-5; D possibly corresponds to TRBD1 (5 bases). This CDR3 has 14 amino acids. Germline lookup yields CDR1 SGHTA and CDR2 FQGNSA. V lost 1 base and J lost 6, with 10 bases in between. The DNA of the CDR3 is TGTGCCAGCAGCTTAGACAGGACTGGTCAGCCCCAGCATTTT. It encodes CASSLDRTGQPQHF.

The rearrangement links TRBV4-1 to TRBJ2-1; TRBD1 agrees at 10 bases. With 2 bases clipped from V and 7 bases from J, the junction kept 8 bases outside the gene matches. The V gene's germline CDR1 is MGHRA and CDR2 YSYEKL. This CDR3 contains 16 residues. The CDR3 sequence: CASSQQGQGDRNEQFF. The CDR3 DNA is TGCGCCAGCAGCCAACAAGGACAGGGGGATCGAAATGAGCAGTTCTTC.

This chain uses TRBV19 with TRBJ2-7; 7 nucleotides line up with TRBD2. V gave up 8 bases and J gave up 3 bases; unmatched junction bases: 10. The CDR3 sequence is 14 residues long. The V gene's germline CDR1 is LNHDA and CDR2 SQIVND (reference sequence). The DNA of the CDR3 is TGTGCCAGTCCAGCTGGCGGGAGAGTCTACGAGCAGTACGTC. Protein: CASPAGGRVYEQYV.

The rearrangement links TRBV7-2 to TRBJ2-3, with 12 positions matching TRBD2. This CDR3 region has 16 residues. Trimming at V came to 5 bases and at J to 1 base, leaving 4 bases not matched to a gene. Germline-derived CDR1 and CDR2 are SGHTA and FQGNSA. The CDR3, as DNA: TGTGCCAGCAGCCCAGGACTAGCGGGACGCACAGATACGCAGTATTTT. Protein sequence: CASSPGLAGRTDTQYF.

This clonotype was found a few times. The gene calls are TRBV7-2 and TRBJ1-1, with D maybe TRBD1 (5 bases). CDR1 and CDR2 (germline): SGHTA, FQGNSA. The CDR3 is made up of 13 amino acids. Between the trimmed V and J ends, which lost 2 bases and 4 bases, there was a span of 8 bases. The chain's CDR3 is CASSLYGGTEAFF. The CDR3 coding sequence is TGTGCCAGCAGCTTATATGGGGGCACTGAAGCTTTCTTT.

Only a few counts were recorded for this clonotype. The junction departs from germline at one end; a sequencing error may be responsible. The chain has TRBV12-3 or TRBV12-4 and TRBJ1-2, with 9 bases that match TRBD1. This CDR3 has 11 residues. The CDR3 protein is CASSLDRDRDF. CDR3 sequence (DNA): TGTGCCAGCAGTTTAGACCGGGACAGGGATTTC.

V is TRBV10-2 and J is TRBJ2-3, with TRBD2 matching over 9 bases. Germline trimming cut 10 bases from V and 3 bases from J; bases unmatched to any gene: 20. Germline CDR1 is WSHSY and CDR2 is SAAADI. The CDR3 consists of 18 residues. The CDR3 bases are TGCGCCACCCTATTTTGGCGGGAGGGCCTAGGGTTGACAGATACGCAGTATTTT. Encoded protein: CATLFWREGLGLTDTQYF.